The 21 T cell receptor beta chains given below trace back to one sample, sequenced in a study of T cell repertoires in aging, cancer and after chemotherapy. The template was genomic DNA from peripheral blood, not RNA. TRB rearrangements spanning V, D and J were amplified using mixed TRB-A/B primers. MiXCR, run by TCRdb on the multiplex PCR reads, gives a single entry per CDR3 protein. Among roughly 6,400 distinct CDR3 sequences listed, approximately 49% were seen once. The sequenced material came from blood. All receptors derive from a human donor with a solid tumor.

The rearrangement joins TRBV6-5 to TRBJ2-3; D is uncertain. Germline V gives CDR1 MNHEY, CDR2 SVGAGI. Trimming took 6 bases from V and 6 from J, leaving 13 bases between them. The CDR3 sequence is 13 residues long. The CDR3 loop is CASSPSDRDTQYF. CDR3 bases: TGTGCCAGCAGCCCATCGGACCGGGATACGCAGTATTTT.

CDR3 in amino acids: CSVGQGEGETQYF. The CDR3 DNA sequence: TGCAGCGTTGGGCAGGGGGAGGGAGAGACCCAGTACTTC. The chain has TRBV29-1 and TRBJ2-5; D tentatively reads TRBD1 or TRBD2 (7 bases each). The germline V gene has CDR1 SQVTM and CDR2 ANQGSEA. Trimming took off 4 bases at V and 4 bases at J, with 13 bases between the two ends. The CDR3 runs 13 residues.

V and J are TRBV9 and TRBJ1-2; TRBD1 matches at 8 bases. V gave up 3 bases and J gave up 5 bases; unmatched junction bases: 6. The CDR3 has 14 residues. The germline V gene has CDR1 SGDLS and CDR2 YYNGEE. CDR3: CASSGRTGLYGYTF. As DNA, the CDR3 is TGTGCCAGCAGCGGGAGGACAGGGCTATATGGCTACACCTTC.

The chain has TRBV27 and TRBJ1-1; TRBD1 agrees at 8 bases. The germline gives CDR1 MNHEY, CDR2 SMNVEV (reference sequence). The CDR3 contains 17 residues. V trimming: 2 bases; J trimming: 3 bases; junction bases outside the gene matches: 11. CDR3 DNA: TGTGCCAGCAGTTTAGGGTCAGGGGGCTTCAGTTACACTGAAGCTTTCTTT. Its protein is CASSLGSGGFSYTEAFF.

This CDR3 reads CASSQAKSATNEKLFF. In DNA form, the CDR3 reads TGTGCCAGCAGCCAAGCTAAAAGTGCAACTAATGAAAAACTGTTTTTT. This chain connects TRBV4-2 to TRBJ1-4; D unresolved. Germline V gene lookup returns CDR1 LGHNA and CDR2 YNFKEQ. This CDR3 has 16 residues. Trimming shortened V by 1 base and J by 0 bases, and 9 bases separated the two germline ends.

This clonotype was seen only a few times. The chain uses TRBV13 and TRBJ2-7, with 8 bases fitting TRBD2. Germline trimming cut 5 bases from V and 0 bases from J; bases unmatched to any gene: 3. Looked up from germline, CDR1 is PRHDT and CDR2 is FYEKMQ (reference sequence). The CDR3 sequence is 14 residues long. CDR3 loop: CASSPGTSSYEQYF. DNA for the CDR3: TGTGCCAGCAGCCCAGGGACTAGCTCCTACGAGCAGTACTTC.

Points on this clonotype: Relative to the germline gene, one junction end is altered; a read error may explain this. The CDR3 loop is CASVGGANTKAFF. CDR3 DNA sequence: TGTGCAAGCGTGGGGGGGGCGAACACTAAAGCTTTCTTT. The chain couples TRBV7-9 to TRBJ1-1; the D gene is possibly TRBD1 (6 bases). This CDR3 is built from 13 residues. Germline assignment: CDR1 SEHNR and CDR2 FQNEAQ (reference sequence).

The chain couples TRBV6-2 or TRBV6-3 to TRBJ1-1; D is perhaps TRBD1 (5 bases). The CDR3 extends over 16 amino acids. V shed 2 bases and J shed 1 base, with 14 bases lying between them. CDR1 MNHEY and CDR2 SVGEGT come from the germline V gene. CDR3 sequence reads: CASSYVVGGWNTEAFF. CDR3 sequence (DNA): TGTGCCAGCAGTTACGTGGTTGGGGGGTGGAACACTGAAGCTTTCTTT.

The rearrangement joins TRBV7-9 to TRBJ1-6; D is possibly TRBD1 (5 bases). The CDR3 consists of 16 residues. The V and J ends lost 2 bases and 8 bases respectively, with 16 bases between them. CDR1 SEHNR and CDR2 FQNEAQ come from the germline V gene (reference sequence). CDR3: CASSLMNVQGHSPLHF. The CDR3 DNA follows: TGTGCCAGCAGCTTAATGAACGTCCAGGGTCATTCACCCCTCCACTTT.

The J gene is TRBJ1-1, the V gene TRBV5-4; no definite D call. The CDR3 runs to 13 residues. V was trimmed by 4 bases and J by 5 bases, leaving 12 bases between them. Germline V lookup: CDR1 SGHNT, CDR2 YYREEE (reference sequence). CDR3 protein: CASSPQSGTEAFF. In DNA form, the CDR3 reads TGTGCCAGCAGCCCCCAGTCAGGAACTGAAGCTTTCTTT.

This rearrangement joins TRBV7-9 to TRBJ2-1, with 9 bases aligning to TRBD2. The CDR3 loop spans 13 amino acids. Unmatched junction bases numbered 7, after V lost 5 bases and J lost 11 bases. CDR1 is SEHNR, CDR2 FQNEAQ, per germline (reference sequence). The CDR3 bases are TGTGCCAGCAGCGTATCGGGACTAGCCAAGCAGTTCTTC. Translating gives CASSVSGLAKQFF.

The chain links TRBV6-5 to TRBJ1-4; the match to TRBD1 covers 10 bases. The CDR3 covers 14 residues. J lost 8 bases, V lost 0 bases, and 0 bases had no gene match. Germline V gives CDR1 MNHEY, CDR2 SVGAGI. The CDR3 protein is CASSYSGQGEKLFF. In DNA, the CDR3 is TGTGCCAGCAGTTACTCGGGACAGGGGGAAAAACTGTTTTTT.

This clonotype appeared a few times. V usage is TRBV7-9 and J usage is TRBJ2-5; 7 bases align to TRBD2. Per the germline V gene, CDR1 is SEHNR and CDR2 is FQNEAQ (reference sequence). With 1 base clipped from V and 0 bases from J, the junction kept 14 bases outside the gene matches. This CDR3 comprises 19 residues. The CDR3 DNA follows: TGTGCCAGCAGCTTAGTGGGTCTAGCGGTCGAGGGGTACCAAGAGACCCAGTACTTC. The encoded protein is CASSLVGLAVEGYQETQYF.

The CDR3 DNA reads as TGTGCCAGCAGTTTGGTAGGAAATCAGCCCCAGCATTTT. Its protein is CASSLVGNQPQHF. The chain couples TRBV27 to TRBJ1-5, with D uncertain. V was clipped by 3 bases and J by 4 bases, with 7 bases between them. The CDR3 loop spans 13 amino acids. CDR1 and CDR2 from the germline V gene are MNHEY and SMNVEV (reference sequence).

This chain links TRBV11-1 with TRBJ1-6; 11 bases map to TRBD1. The CDR3 runs 16 residues. In germline, CDR1 is SGHAT, CDR2 FQDESV (reference sequence). V trimming: 4 bases; J trimming: 7 bases; junction bases outside the gene matches: 6. CDR3 sequence: CASSSGQGEKNSPLHF. In nucleotides, the CDR3 is TGTGCCAGCAGCTCGGGACAGGGGGAAAAGAATTCACCCCTCCACTTT.

In DNA, the CDR3 is TGCAGTGCTAGAGACCTGGGGGAGGGAGGAGGGAACACTGAAGCTTTCTTT. Protein: CSARDLGEGGGNTEAFF. The J gene is TRBJ1-1, the V gene TRBV20-1; perhaps TRBD1 as D (5 bases). The germline V gene has CDR1 DFQATT and CDR2 SNEGSKA (reference sequence). The ends were cut back, 0 bases at V and 1 base at J, with 18 bases in the middle. This CDR3 is 17 amino acids long.

The J gene is TRBJ2-5, the V gene TRBV14; 11 nucleotides line up with TRBD1. Losses at the gene ends were 4 bases for V and 7 bases for J; bases not matched to a gene: 5. Germline V gene sequence: CDR1 SGHDN, CDR2 FVKESK. This CDR3 spans 14 amino acids. DNA for the CDR3: TGTGCCAGCAGCCCCGGACAGGGGGCAGCGACCCAGTACTTC. It encodes CASSPGQGAATQYF.

V usage is TRBV25-1 and J usage is TRBJ1-1, with TRBD1 matching over 10 bases. V lost 5 bases, J lost 8 bases, and 2 bases stayed unmatched. This CDR3 is built from 12 residues. Per the germline V gene, CDR1 is MGHDK and CDR2 is SYGVNS. The CDR3 reads CASSTTGGEAFF. CDR3 DNA sequence: TGTGCCAGCAGTACGACAGGGGGCGAAGCTTTCTTT.

The rearrangement uses TRBV5-6 and TRBJ2-7; D is ambiguous. Germline CDR1 and CDR2: SGHDT and YYEEEE. V lost 7 bases, J lost 5 bases, and 22 bases lay in between. The CDR3 is made up of 15 amino acids. CDR3 in DNA: TGTGCCAGCGGCTACCCAACACCCCTTGAGGACGAGCAGTACTTC. Its protein product is CASGYPTPLEDEQYF.

This clonotype came up once. The CDR3 region has the DNA TGTGCCAGCAGGGGATCCAAAGCGAATCAGCCCCAGCATTTT. Encoded protein: CASRGSKANQPQHF. The genes are TRBV6-5 and TRBJ1-5; no definite D call. Germline V gene data show CDR1 as MNHEY and CDR2 as SVGAGI. The CDR3 extends over 14 amino acids. The V and J ends lost 6 bases and 4 bases respectively, with 13 bases between them.

The DNA for the CDR3 is TGTGCCAGCACCCCCTCTGATACGCAGTATTTT. It yields the protein CASTPSDTQYF. The rearrangement joins TRBV7-9 to TRBJ2-3, with D unresolved. The CDR3 has 11 amino acids. V gave up 7 bases and J gave up 6 bases, with 8 bases separating them. Germline V CDR1 and CDR2: SEHNR, FQNEAQ (reference sequence).